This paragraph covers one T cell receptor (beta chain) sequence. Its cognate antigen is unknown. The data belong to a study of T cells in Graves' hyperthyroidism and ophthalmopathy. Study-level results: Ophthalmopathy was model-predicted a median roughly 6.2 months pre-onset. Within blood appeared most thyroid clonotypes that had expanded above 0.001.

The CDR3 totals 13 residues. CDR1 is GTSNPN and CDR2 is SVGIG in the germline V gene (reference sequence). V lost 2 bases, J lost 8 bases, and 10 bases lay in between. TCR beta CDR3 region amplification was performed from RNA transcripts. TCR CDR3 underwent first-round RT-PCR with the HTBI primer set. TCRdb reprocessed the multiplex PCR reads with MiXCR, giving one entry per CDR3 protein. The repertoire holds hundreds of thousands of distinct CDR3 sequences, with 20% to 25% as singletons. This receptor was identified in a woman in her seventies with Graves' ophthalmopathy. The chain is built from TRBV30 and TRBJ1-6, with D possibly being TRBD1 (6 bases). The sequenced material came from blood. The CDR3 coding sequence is TGTGCCTGGAGTTTACAGGGTGATTCACCCCTCCACTTT. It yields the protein CAWSLQGDSPLHF.